Here is one T cell receptor beta chain with its context. Clones were sequenced by immunoSEQ multiplex PCR, and TCRdb holds only the in-frame ones, with some missing. The sample has 65,000 or so clones; around 90% are singletons. The ends lost 8 bases at V and 4 bases at J; junction bases unmatched: 9. Germline V gene lookup returns CDR1 SGHDT and CDR2 YYEEEE. CDR3 length: 14 residues. This sample was taken from a study of blood T cell repertoires in COVID-19. The chain joins TRBV5-6 to TRBJ1-2; the match to TRBD1 covers 9 bases. The sequenced sample was peripheral blood. This receptor was identified in a man in his 60s with acute or convalescent COVID-19. CDR3 amino acids: CASRGTGRSYGYTF. CDR3 sequence (DNA): TGTGCCAGTCGTGGGACAGGGAGGTCCTATGGCTACACCTTC.